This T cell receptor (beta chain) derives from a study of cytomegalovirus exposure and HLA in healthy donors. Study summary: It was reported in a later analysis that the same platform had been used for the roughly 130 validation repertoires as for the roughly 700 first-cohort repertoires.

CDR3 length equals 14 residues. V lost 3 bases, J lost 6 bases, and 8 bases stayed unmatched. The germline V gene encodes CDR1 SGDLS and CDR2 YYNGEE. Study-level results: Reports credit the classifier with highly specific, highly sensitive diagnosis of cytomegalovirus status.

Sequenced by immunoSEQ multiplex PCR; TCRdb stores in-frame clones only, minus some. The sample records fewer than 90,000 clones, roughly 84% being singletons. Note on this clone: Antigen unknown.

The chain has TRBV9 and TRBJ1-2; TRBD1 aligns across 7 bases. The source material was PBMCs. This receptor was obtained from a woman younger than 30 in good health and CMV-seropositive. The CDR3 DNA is TGTGCCAGCAGCGCGGGGGGGACAGCCGATGGCTACACCTTC. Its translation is CASSAGGTADGYTF.